This TCR beta chain was documented in a study of T cell clonotyping in hematopoietic cell transplantation. Only in-frame clones appear in the TCRdb table, and some are missing; sequencing was by immunoSEQ multiplex PCR. The profile covers some 6,000 clones, with about nine tenths appearing a single time and about 41% taken by the ten largest. Per germline, CDR1 LNHDA and CDR2 SQIVND (reference sequence). Trimming removed 8 bases from V and 5 bases from J, with 21 bases in between. There are 15 residues in the CDR3. The sample consisted of peripheral blood mononuclear cells, taken 100 days after allogeneic stem cell transplant. The receptor was isolated from a female patient aged 50 to 60 who had an allogeneic stem cell transplant from a related donor, so the T cells may come from the graft donor. Some clones in this sample may be carry-over from other donors' samples. The V gene is TRBV19, the J gene TRBJ1-2, with D tentatively TRBD1 (5 bases). CDR3 coding DNA: TGTGCCAGTCAACCTATACGTAGGGGTCGATATGGCTACACCTTC. This codes for CASQPIRRGRYGYTF.